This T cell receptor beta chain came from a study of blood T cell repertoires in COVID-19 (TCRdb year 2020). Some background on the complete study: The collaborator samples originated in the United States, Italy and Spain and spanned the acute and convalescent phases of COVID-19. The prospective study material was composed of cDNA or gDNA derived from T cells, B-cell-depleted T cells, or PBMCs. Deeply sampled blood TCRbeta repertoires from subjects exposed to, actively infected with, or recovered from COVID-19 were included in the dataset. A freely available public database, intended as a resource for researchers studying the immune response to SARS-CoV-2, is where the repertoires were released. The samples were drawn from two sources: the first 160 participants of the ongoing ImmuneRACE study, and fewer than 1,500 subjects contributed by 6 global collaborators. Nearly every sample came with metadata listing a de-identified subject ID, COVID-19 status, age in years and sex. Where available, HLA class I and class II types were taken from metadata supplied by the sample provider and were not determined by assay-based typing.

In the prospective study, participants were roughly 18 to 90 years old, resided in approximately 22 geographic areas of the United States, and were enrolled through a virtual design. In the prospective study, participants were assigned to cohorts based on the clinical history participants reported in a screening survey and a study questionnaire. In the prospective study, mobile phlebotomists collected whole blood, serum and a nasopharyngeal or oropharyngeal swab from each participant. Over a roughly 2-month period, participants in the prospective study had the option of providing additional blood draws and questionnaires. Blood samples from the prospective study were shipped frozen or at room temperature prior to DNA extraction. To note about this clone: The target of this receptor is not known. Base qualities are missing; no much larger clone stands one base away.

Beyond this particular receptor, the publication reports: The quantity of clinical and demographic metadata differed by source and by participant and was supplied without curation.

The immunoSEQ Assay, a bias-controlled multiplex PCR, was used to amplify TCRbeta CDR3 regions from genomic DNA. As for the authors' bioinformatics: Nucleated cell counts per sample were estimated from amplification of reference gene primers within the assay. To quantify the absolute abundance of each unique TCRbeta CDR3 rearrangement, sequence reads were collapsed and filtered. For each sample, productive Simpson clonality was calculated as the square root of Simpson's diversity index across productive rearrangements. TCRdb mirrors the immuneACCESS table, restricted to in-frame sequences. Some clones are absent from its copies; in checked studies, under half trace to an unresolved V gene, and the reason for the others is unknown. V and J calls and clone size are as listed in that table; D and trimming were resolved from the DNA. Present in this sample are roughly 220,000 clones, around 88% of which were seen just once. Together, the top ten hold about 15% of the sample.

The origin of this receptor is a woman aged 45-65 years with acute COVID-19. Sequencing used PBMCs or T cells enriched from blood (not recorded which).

The CDR3 region: CSVEDPREPSTDTQYF. The sequenced DNA is TGCAGCGTTGAAGATCCCAGGGAACCTAGCACAGATACGCAGTATTTT. This chain joins TRBV29-1 to TRBJ2-3; TRBD1 is a possible D gene, resting on 5 matching bases. The CDR3 measures 16 amino acids from cysteine to phenylalanine. Only CDR3 DNA is held: 48 bases, read in frame from base 1. CDR1 is given as SQVTM and CDR2 as ANQGSEA, both from the germline V gene. V sheds 0 bases and J sheds 0 bases, leaving 13 bases between their ends.